The 6 T cell receptor beta chains below all came from one sample that was sequenced in a study of cytomegalovirus exposure and HLA in healthy donors. Profiled with immunoSEQ multiplex PCR; TCRdb holds only in-frame clones, not every one. The data show about 330,000 clones, about 85% seen once. The sample comprised PBMCs. All receptors come from a woman aged 25 to 39 in good health and CMV-seropositive.

This sequence joins TRBV7-3 and TRBJ2-2; D tentatively fits TRBD1 or TRBD2 (5 bases each). This CDR3 has 14 amino acids. V lost 3 bases and J 5 bases, leaving 10 bases between the germline ends. Germline CDR1 reads SGHTA; CDR2 reads FQGTGA. As DNA, the CDR3 is TGTGCCAGCAGCTTCCGGGACCCTACCGGGGAGCTGTTTTTT. Residues: CASSFRDPTGELFF.

This clone has only a few counts. J is TRBJ1-5 and V is TRBV30; D is possibly TRBD1 (5 bases). CDR3 length: 13 amino acids. The V gene's germline CDR1 is GTSNPN and CDR2 SVGIG (reference sequence). The CDR3 loop is CASAREGNQPQHF. CDR3 coding DNA: TGTGCTAGCGCCAGGGAGGGAAATCAGCCCCAGCATTTT.

This chain connects TRBV19 to TRBJ1-2, with D maybe TRBD1 (5 bases). The CDR3 covers 12 residues. The V and J ends lost 7 bases and 5 bases respectively, with 11 bases between them. Germline CDR1 and CDR2: LNHDA and SQIVND (reference sequence). This CDR3 reads CASTRDRYGYTF. In nucleotides, the CDR3 is TGTGCCAGTACCAGAGACAGATATGGCTACACCTTC.

This clone appeared a single time. The chain recombines TRBV6-6 with TRBJ1-5; unclear D gene. V dropped 6 bases and J dropped 0 bases, with 9 bases sitting between them. The CDR3 has 14 residues. CDR1 MNHNY and CDR2 SVGAGI come from the germline V gene (reference sequence). CDR3 coding DNA: TGTGCCAGCAGCCCCAGCGATAGCAATCAGCCCCAGCATTTT. This gives the protein CASSPSDSNQPQHF.

V usage is TRBV7-9 and J usage is TRBJ2-2; D not certain. V lost 5 bases, J lost 0 bases, and 19 bases lay in between. CDR3 length: 18 amino acids. The germline V gene has CDR1 SEHNR and CDR2 FQNEAQ (reference sequence). CDR3 DNA: TGTGCCAGCAGCCCCGACCTCTGGGCCAACGCGAACACCGGGGAGCTGTTTTTT. It yields the protein CASSPDLWANANTGELFF.

The chain couples TRBV6-5 to TRBJ2-1; 11 nucleotides agree with TRBD2. Germline V CDR1 and CDR2: MNHEY, SVGAGI. The CDR3 is 16 amino acids. Unmatched junction bases numbered 8, after V lost 0 bases and J lost 10 bases. CDR3: CASSYSFTSGSTEQFF. DNA of the CDR3: TGTGCCAGCAGTTACTCCTTTACTAGCGGGAGCACCGAGCAGTTCTTC.